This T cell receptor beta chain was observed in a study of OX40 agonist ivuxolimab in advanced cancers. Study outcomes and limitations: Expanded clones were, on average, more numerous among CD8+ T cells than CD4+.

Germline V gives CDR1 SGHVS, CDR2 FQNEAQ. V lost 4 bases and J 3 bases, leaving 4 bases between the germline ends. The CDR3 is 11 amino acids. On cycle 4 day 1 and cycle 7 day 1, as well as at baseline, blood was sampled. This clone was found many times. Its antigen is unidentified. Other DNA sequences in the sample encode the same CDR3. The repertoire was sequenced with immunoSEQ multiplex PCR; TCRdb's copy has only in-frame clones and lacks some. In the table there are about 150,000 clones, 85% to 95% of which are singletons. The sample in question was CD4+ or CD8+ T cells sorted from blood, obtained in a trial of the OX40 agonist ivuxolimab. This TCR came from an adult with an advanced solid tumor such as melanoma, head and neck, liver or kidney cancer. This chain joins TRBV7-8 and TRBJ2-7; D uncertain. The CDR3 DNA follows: TGTGCCAGCAGCTCGGACTACGAGCAGTACTTC. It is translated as CASSSDYEQYF. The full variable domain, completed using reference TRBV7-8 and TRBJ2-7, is GAGVSQSPRYKVAKRGQDVALRCDPISGHVSLFWYQQALGQGPEFLTYFQNEAQLDKSGLPSDRFFAERPEGSVSTLKIQRTQQEDSAVYLCASSSDYEQYFGPGTRLTVT.